This is a list of T cell receptor beta chains from one sample in a study of T cells in localized non-small cell lung cancer. Clones were sequenced by immunoSEQ multiplex PCR, and TCRdb holds only the in-frame ones, with some missing. This sample yields 20,000 to 30,000 clones, of which approximately 89% are seen a single time; around a tenth belongs to the top ten. Sequences were derived from peripheral blood mononuclear cells, sampled before any cancer treatment. The receptors come from a woman aged 40-70 years with stage III lung adenocarcinoma. The CDR3 runs from the conserved cysteine through the conserved F or W. A D gene is named only where the DNA matches it firmly. Size is stated for part of the rows, as once, few or many counts, or as a class when the clone is expanded.

TRBV4-3,.,TRBD1,TRBJ1-5,TGCGCCAGCAGCCAGCCGGAGGCAGGGGGCTGTAGCAATCAGCCCCAGCATTTT,CASSQPEAGGCSNQPQHF
TRBV11-2,.,.,TRBJ2-7,TGTGCCAGCAGCTTAGGGGGCCTCACCGAGCAGTACTTC,CASSLGGLTEQYF
TRBV19,.,TRBD1,TRBJ1-1,TGTGCCAGTATTTTTGGCAGGGGGACGACGGGCACTGAAGCTTTCTTT,CASIFGRGTTGTEAFF
TRBV18,.,TRBD1,TRBJ1-2,TGTGCCAGCTCACCACCGAGACAGGGGGACGGCTACACCTTC,CASSPPRQGDGYTF
TRBV29-1,.,.,TRBJ1-2,TGCAGCGTCCTCAGCTATGGCTACACCTTC,CSVLSYGYTF
TRBV5-4,.,TRBD1,TRBJ1-5,TGTGCCGGCAGCTCCCAGGGGGCCAATCAGCCCCAGCATTTT,CAGSSQGANQPQHF
TRBV9,.,TRBD2,TRBJ2-1,TGTGCCAGCAGCGTTACCCCGGGGGGGACAACTTTCTTC,CASSVTPGGTTFF
TRBV30,.,TRBD1,TRBJ2-7,TGTGCCTGGAGTGCGGGGACAGGGTCCTACGAGCAGTACTTC,CAWSAGTGSYEQYF
TRBV7-2,.,.,TRBJ2-1,TGTGCCAGCAGCTTAGTTTCGGGGGCTGACAATGAGCAGTTCTTC,CASSLVSGADNEQFF
TRBV4-1,.,.,TRBJ2-5,TGCGCCAGCAGCCAAGATCGGTCAGGGAAAGAGACCCAGTACTTC,CASSQDRSGKETQYF
TRBV5-6,.,.,TRBJ2-2,TGTGCCAGCAGCTTCGGGGGAACCAACACCGGGGAGCTGTTTTTT,CASSFGGTNTGELFF
TRBV27,.,.,TRBJ2-3,TGTGCCAGCAAGTTCCAGGCCTACCCCACAGATACGCAGTATTTT,CASKFQAYPTDTQYF
TRBV10-1,.,.,TRBJ2-3,TGCGCCAGCAGAGACTGGAGACCCAGCACAGATACGCAGTATTTT,CASRDWRPSTDTQYF
TRBV4-3,.,TRBD1,TRBJ2-7,TGCGCCAGCAGCCAAACGAGGGACAGGGGGCTCTACGAGCAGTACTTC,CASSQTRDRGLYEQYF
TRBV19,.,.,TRBJ1-1,TGTGCCAGTAGTAACCACAAGAGCCCTACACTGTACACTGAAGCTTTCTTT,CASSNHKSPTLYTEAFF
TRBV6-6,.,.,TRBJ1-1,TGTGCCAGCAGTACACAGGAGAACACTGAAGCTTTCTTT,CASSTQENTEAFF
TRBV5-1,.,TRBD1,TRBJ1-2,TGCGCCAGCAGGTATCGACGCTCCGGGACAGATGGCGGCTACACCTTC,CASRYRRSGTDGGYTF
TRBV7-6,.,TRBD2,TRBJ2-2,TGTGCCAGCAGCCTCTTAGCGGGAGTGGGCACCGGGGAGCTGTTTTTT,CASSLLAGVGTGELFF
TRBV7-8,.,TRBD1,TRBJ2-3,TGTGCCAGCAGCGTTTGGGACAGGGTGGGCACAGATACGCAGTATTTT,CASSVWDRVGTDTQYF
TRBV5-4,once,.,TRBJ2-1,TGTGCCAGCAGCTTGTCGGCTTACAATGAGCAGTTCTTC,CASSLSAYNEQFF
TRBV2,.,TRBD1,TRBJ2-7,TGTGCCAGCAGTGGAATTGGGACAGGGTATTACGAGCAGTACTTC,CASSGIGTGYYEQYF
TRBV7-2,.,TRBD2,TRBJ2-3,TGTGCCAGCAGCGCGGGAGGAGCGGGGGCTAGCACAGATACGCAGTATTTT,CASSAGGAGASTDTQYF
TRBV11-2,once,TRBD1,TRBJ1-3,TGTGCCAGCAGCATTGGACAGGTCTCTGGAAACACCATATATTTT,CASSIGQVSGNTIYF
TRBV9,.,.,TRBJ2-2,TGTGCCAGCAGCGTAGAGAGTCTAGCCGTTAACACCGGGGAGCTGTTTTTT,CASSVESLAVNTGELFF
TRBV4-3,.,TRBD1,TRBJ1-1,TGCGCCAGCAGCGAAGACAGGGGGCGGTCTGAAGCTTTCTTT,CASSEDRGRSEAFF